This T cell receptor beta chain originates from a study of blood T cells in healthy people across ages (dated by TCRdb to the mid-2010s). Context from the whole study: In model experiments, template switching captured roughly one uniquely barcoded TCR beta cDNA molecule for every two T cells. Using deep sequencing normalized with unique cDNA molecular identifiers, the study measured how TCR beta repertoire diversity changes with age. Four age groups were formed from the donors: young (average 16 years), middle-aged (just under 40), aged (62) and long-lived (more than 75). To avoid experimental bias, donors of different ages were randomly spread across the sequencing lanes. Using the same blood draw, the study looked at two additional independent replicas of 1 million unique cDNA reads for two donors, one aged 18 to 29 and the other aged 80 or older.

Donors were 35 to 40 systemically healthy Caucasian individuals from Russia aged 6 to 90 years. Roughly 10 milliliters of peripheral blood were collected from each donor into EDTA-treated Vacutainer tubes. PBMCs were isolated by Ficoll-Paque density-gradient centrifugation, with at least 7 million obtained per sample. Trizol reagent was used to extract total RNA from the PBMCs, yielding at least 5.5 micrograms per sample. For every donor, flow cytometry on a PBMC aliquot measured the percentage of naive CD45RAhigh/CD27high T cells. Receptors were amplified or captured by 5' RACE. TCRdb records Illumina HiSeq 2500 as the sequencer. The second PCR ran for roughly 7 to 11 cycles and used a J-beta primer mix along with a sample-barcoded 5' primer. Each TCR beta cDNA molecule received a unique molecular identifier from a template-switch 5' adaptor carrying 12 random nucleotides. Each sample yielded at least 3 million CDR3-containing paired-end reads. All of the RNA was converted into first-strand cDNA using the Mint cDNA synthesis kit, with a TRBC-specific oligonucleotide serving as the primer. All cDNA was treated with uracil-DNA glycosylase and then went through a first 18-cycle PCR with the universal primers M1SS and BC2_uni_R. Concerning the study's data processing: For normalization, 1 million high-quality reads, each with a distinct molecular identifier, were randomly selected from each sample. Instead of being binned into consensus sequences, reads with shared molecular identifiers were discarded. CDR3 identification, clonotype clustering and error correction used MiTCR with a Q25 quality threshold and the strictest error-elimination algorithm. Lower-bound total TCR beta diversity was estimated with a nonparametric unseen species model using Euler transformation. The public sequencing data were trimmed at Q25 with fastp and processed into clonotypes with MiXCR by TCRdb, which kept only in-frame beta chains. One record per CDR3 amino acid sequence lists the most common genes and DNA. In this record, the V and J calls reflect TCRdb's handling and not the investigators' own analysis. In all, the sample holds 600,000 or so distinct CDR3 sequences, and roughly 31% of those were seen once. Clones ranked in the top ten supply approximately 14% of the sample.

This clonotype was seen a few times. Its antigen remains unidentified. One base away there is no much larger clone; base qualities are not given. Here is what the overall study found, with its caveats: Observed TCR beta diversity correlated strongly with the percentage of naive T cells measured by flow cytometry. Because the CMV infection status of the donors was unknown, age-related changes in expanded clonotypes may potentially have been confounded. Because profiling used bulk unsorted PBMCs, naive and antigen-experienced compartments could not be compared conclusively. Estimates of total diversity from one million sequenced T cells were regarded as lower bounds and underestimates. Observed TCR beta diversity per million T cells fell roughly linearly with age, and a significant reduction was already apparent by age approximately 40. Compared with the aged group, the long-lived group had more naive CD4+ T cells, fewer expanded clones and increased TCR diversity, suggesting age selection.

From the germline V gene (reference sequence), CDR1 is MNHEY and CDR2 is SMNVEV. From the cysteine up to the phenylalanine, the CDR3 has a length of 16 residues. Only the CDR3 part of the read is kept: 48 bases, read in frame from the first base. Deletion took 5 bases off V and 5 bases off J, with a span of 21 bases between the germline ends. Rearrangement joined TRBV27 to TRBJ1-1, and perhaps TRBD1 as D gene, on 5 matching bases. The TCR comes from an elderly woman in good health. What was sequenced was blood. The CDR3 amino acid sequence is: CASSPTRPGGWTEAFF. The DNA sequence is as follows: TGTGCCAGCAGTCCAACCAGACCGGGGGGTTGGACTGAAGCTTTCTTT.